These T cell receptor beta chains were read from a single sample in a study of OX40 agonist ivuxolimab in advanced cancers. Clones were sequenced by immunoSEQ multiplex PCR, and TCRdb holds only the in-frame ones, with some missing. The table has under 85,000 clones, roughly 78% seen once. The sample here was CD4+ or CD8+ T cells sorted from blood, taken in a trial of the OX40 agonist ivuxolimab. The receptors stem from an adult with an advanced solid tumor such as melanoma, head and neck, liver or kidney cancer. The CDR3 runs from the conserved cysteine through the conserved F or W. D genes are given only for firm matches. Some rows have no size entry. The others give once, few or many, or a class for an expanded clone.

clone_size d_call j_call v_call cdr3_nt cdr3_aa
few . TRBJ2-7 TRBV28 TGTGCCAGCAGTCGAGCGGCCAGCCGCTCCTACGAGCAGTACTTC CASSRAASRSYEQYF
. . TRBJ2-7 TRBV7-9 TGTGCCAGCAGCCGGGGAGGGGGGAATGGCGAGCAGTACTTC CASSRGGGNGEQYF
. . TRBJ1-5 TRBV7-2 TGTGCCAGCAGCCTGGACGGGATTTATCAGCCCCAGCATTTT CASSLDGIYQPQHF
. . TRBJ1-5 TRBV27 TGTGCCAGCAGTTTAAGGGGATTGAATCAGCCCCAGCATTTT CASSLRGLNQPQHF
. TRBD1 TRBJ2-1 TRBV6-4 TGTGCCAGCAGCGACCGACAGGGTGGGAATGAGCAGTTCTTC CASSDRQGGNEQFF
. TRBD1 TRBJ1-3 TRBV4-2 TGTGCCAGCAGCTCCGGGACAGGCTCTGGAAACACCATATATTTT CASSSGTGSGNTIYF
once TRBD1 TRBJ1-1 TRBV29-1 TGCAGCGTTGAAGGGGGACAGGGGGCTGATATGACTGAAGCTTTCTTT CSVEGGQGADMTEAFF
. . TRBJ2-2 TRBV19 TGTGCCAGTAGTTGGAGGGGGCAGGGCGGGGAGCTGTTTTTT CASSWRGQGGELFF
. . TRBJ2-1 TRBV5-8 TGTGCCAGCAGCTTGGAGGTGTTTCAGCCTGACGACAATGAGCAGTTCTTC CASSLEVFQPDDNEQFF
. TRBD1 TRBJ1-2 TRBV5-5 TGTGCCAGCAGCTCGGGCGGACAGGGATGGATGAGCTACACCTTC CASSSGGQGWMSYTF
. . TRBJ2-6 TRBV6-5 TGTGCCAGCAGTCGCGACGGCTCTGGGGCCAACGTCCTGACTTTC CASSRDGSGANVLTF
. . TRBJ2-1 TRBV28 TGTGCCAGCATAGCCAGTGGGGGGTATTACAATGAGCAGTTCTTC CASIASGGYYNEQFF
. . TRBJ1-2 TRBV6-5 TGTGCCAGCTCAGCAGGGGATCTTGGCTACACCTTC CASSAGDLGYTF
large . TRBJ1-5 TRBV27 TGTGCCAGCAGTTCCTCGACGGCCCAATACAATCAGCCCCAGCATTTT CASSSSTAQYNQPQHF